This passage covers 7 T cell receptor beta chains from one sample sequenced in a study of control samples from healthy donors and cancer patients. The repertoire was sequenced with immunoSEQ multiplex PCR; TCRdb's copy has only in-frame clones and lacks some. The sample comprises about 130,000 clones, approximately 90% of which are singletons, and around 8.9% rests with the top ten. The sample taken for sequencing was blood. These receptors were taken from a man aged 18 to 29 in good health.

The CDR3 DNA follows: TGCGCCAGCAGTTTTAGAACGGGAAACACTGAAGCTTTCTTT. Encoded protein: CASSFRTGNTEAFF. The gene calls are TRBV5-1 and TRBJ1-1, with D uncertain. This CDR3 comprises 14 residues. The germline V gene has CDR1 SGHRS and CDR2 YFSETQ. V was clipped by 5 bases and J by 2 bases, with 13 bases between them.

The chain employs TRBV14 and TRBJ2-3, with 9 bases fitting TRBD2. Germline V gene data show CDR1 as SGHDN and CDR2 as FVKESK. The CDR3 length is 16 residues. With V trimmed by 2 bases and J by 1 base, 4 bases remained unmatched. CDR3 in DNA: TGTGCCAGCAGCCAAACGGGACTAGCAGGCACAGATACGCAGTATTTT. Encoded protein: CASSQTGLAGTDTQYF. Together with reference TRBV14 and TRBJ2-3, the CDR3 gives the full variable domain: EAGVTQFPSHSVIEKGQTVTLRCDPISGHDNLYWYRRVMGKEIKFLLHFVKESKQDESGMPNNRFLAERTGGTYSTLKVQPAELEDSGVYFCASSQTGLAGTDTQYFGPGTRLTVL.

The chain employs TRBV9 and TRBJ2-1, with D perhaps being TRBD1 or TRBD2 (5 bases each). Trimming pared 0 bases from V and 6 bases from J, leaving 7 bases between. The CDR3 covers 13 residues. Germline V CDR1 and CDR2: SGDLS, YYNGEE. The CDR3 DNA follows: TGTGCCAGCAGCGTAGCGGGGCCCAATGAGCAGTTCTTC. Its protein is CASSVAGPNEQFF.

The chain couples TRBV7-3 to TRBJ1-4; possibly TRBD1 for D (5 bases). The CDR3 has 15 amino acids. V was cut by 4 bases and J by 2 bases, with 11 bases left in between. Germline lookup yields CDR1 SGHTA and CDR2 FQGTGA. The DNA for the CDR3 is TGTGCCAGCAGCTCAACTGGGGGGACTAATGAAAAACTGTTTTTT. The encoded protein is CASSSTGGTNEKLFF.

CDR3 loop: CASSASEGPYNEQFF. The CDR3 DNA is TGTGCCAGCAGCGCCTCAGAGGGACCCTACAATGAGCAGTTCTTC. The V gene is TRBV6-2 or TRBV6-3, the J gene TRBJ2-1, with D possibly being TRBD1 or TRBD2 (5 bases each). The CDR3 spans 15 residues. Trimming removed 6 bases at V and 2 bases at J, with 14 bases between. Germline CDR1 and CDR2: MNHEY and SVGEGT.

This chain links TRBV6-6 with TRBJ1-5; maybe TRBD1 (5 bases). The CDR3 is 14 residues long. Trimming took off 2 bases at V and 0 bases at J, with 5 bases between the two ends. Germline V gives CDR1 MNHNY, CDR2 SVGAGI (reference sequence). CDR3 sequence reads: CASSYQGSNQPQHF. CDR3 nucleotides: TGTGCCAGCAGTTACCAGGGTAGCAATCAGCCCCAGCATTTT.

CDR3 amino acids: CASSLAFKGGNTEAFF. The CDR3 DNA sequence: TGCGCCAGCAGCTTGGCCTTCAAGGGGGGTAACACTGAAGCTTTCTTT. The rearrangement uses TRBV5-1 and TRBJ1-1; D is possibly TRBD1 (6 bases). This CDR3 comprises 16 residues. The germline V and J ends were trimmed by 0 bases and 2 bases, with 14 bases remaining between them. Germline values: CDR1 SGHRS, CDR2 YFSETQ.